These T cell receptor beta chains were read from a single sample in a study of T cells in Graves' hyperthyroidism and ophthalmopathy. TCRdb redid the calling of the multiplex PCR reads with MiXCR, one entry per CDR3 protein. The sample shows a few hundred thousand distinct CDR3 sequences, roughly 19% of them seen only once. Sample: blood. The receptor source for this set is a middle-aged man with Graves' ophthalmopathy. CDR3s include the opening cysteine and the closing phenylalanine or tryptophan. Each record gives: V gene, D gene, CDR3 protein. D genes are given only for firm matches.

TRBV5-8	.	CASSSRYEQYF
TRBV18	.	CASSPIGGSTDTQYF
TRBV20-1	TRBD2	CSALKRTSRSTDTQYF
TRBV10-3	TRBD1	CAISESDGRGNEQYF
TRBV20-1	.	CSASPLAGYSGGETQYF
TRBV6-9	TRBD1	CASSPVREGAVGYTF
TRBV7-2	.	CASSLHPKSYEQYF
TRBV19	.	CASSGGTDPLYEQYF
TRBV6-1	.	CASTDGGSGANVLTF
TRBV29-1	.	CSVPLDSRANVLTF
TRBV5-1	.	CASSLSAHEAFF
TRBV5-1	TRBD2	CASSGLAGGSTDTQYF
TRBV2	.	CAGSRTDTQYF
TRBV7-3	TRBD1	CASSLMGQGTRELFF
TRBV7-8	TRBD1	CASSAAGTGLGEQYF
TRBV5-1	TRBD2	CASCREAFGDTQYF